This T cell receptor beta chain is drawn from a study of metastatic and nonmetastatic thyroid tumors. Per the germline V gene, CDR1 is MNHEY and CDR2 is SMNVEV (reference sequence). V was shortened by 4 bases and J by 2 bases, with 11 bases between the two germline ends. The CDR3 is 14 residues long. Nobody among the patients had been given any treatment before thyroid surgery. This clone was detected a few times. Antigen specificity is unknown. The study, taken as a whole, reports: For both blood and tumor, malignant thyroid tumors reportedly showed significantly higher TCR beta diversity than benign nodules did.

In the authors' methods: A distant-metastasis classifier for papillary thyroid cancer was built using CDR3 differences across clinicopathological groups. MiXCR re-clonotyped the PCR reads for TCRdb. TCRdb's processing, not the authors', yielded these V and J calls. Of some 19,000 clones listed, 30% to 35% were seen once; the top ten hold around 20%. The specimen sequenced was adjacent normal tissue. J is TRBJ1-1 and V is TRBV27, with a weak D call TRBD1 (5 bases). The TCR sequence derives from a female donor with papillary thyroid cancer or a benign thyroid nodule (not recorded which). Some clones in this sample may be carry-over from other donors' samples. CDR3 residues: CASSWGGGNTEAFF. The CDR3 region has the DNA TGTGCCAGCAGTTGGGGGGGGGGAAACACTGAAGCTTTCTTT.